The following is a TCR beta chain sequence with its context. This sample was taken from a study of T cell changes during pregnancy in multiple sclerosis. Germline V gene sequence: CDR1 SEHNR, CDR2 FQNEAQ (reference sequence). V lost 4 bases, J lost 4 bases, and 10 bases lay in between. The CDR3 runs to 13 residues. The table came from immunoSEQ multiplex PCR; TCRdb's copy has only in-frame clones and leaves some out. In the table there are approximately 49,000 clones, 88% of which are singletons. The J gene is TRBJ1-1, the V gene TRBV7-9; D gene uncertain. This sequence was found in a female donor with multiple sclerosis, enrolled in a pregnancy study. The specimen was CD4+ T cells from peripheral blood mononuclear cells, collected in the second trimester of pregnancy. In DNA form, the CDR3 reads TGTGCCAGCAGCTCGTTGGAGACCACTGAAGCTTTCTTT. This translates into CASSSLETTEAFF.